This passage covers 27 T cell receptor beta chains from one sample sequenced in a study of T-cell reconstitution after alpha-beta-depleted transplantation in children. The TCRbeta library was prepared with unique molecular identifiers. TCRdb re-analysed the PCR reads in MiXCR, keeping a single row per CDR3 protein. The sample consists of 250,000 to 400,000 distinct CDR3 sequences, around 20% of them appearing once. The specimen comprised PBMCs, mostly from graft donor cells, sampled 180 days after TCRalphabeta/CD19-depleted stem cell transplant. These receptors came from a male patient aged 5 to 17 who had a stem cell transplant for acute lymphoblastic leukemia, so the T cells may come from the graft donor.

V gene TRBV5-1 combines with J gene TRBJ2-3; tentative D call: TRBD2 (7 bases). The CDR3 runs to 17 residues. The ends were cut back, 7 bases at V and 1 base at J, with 22 bases in the middle. The germline V gene encodes CDR1 SGHRS and CDR2 YFSETQ. The DNA of the CDR3 is TGCGCCAGCCACCGGGGACAAGCGGGACGGGGCACAGATACGCAGTATTTT. This gives the protein CASHRGQAGRGTDTQYF.

V gene TRBV9 combines with J gene TRBJ2-2; TRBD2 agrees at 7 bases. CDR3 length equals 13 residues. J gave up 6 bases and V 3 bases, and 2 bases lay outside the gene matches. Germline V gene data show CDR1 as SGDLS and CDR2 as YYNGEE. The CDR3 loop is CASSATSPGELFF. The CDR3, as DNA: TGTGCCAGCAGCGCGACTAGCCCCGGGGAGCTGTTTTTT.

V usage is TRBV4-1 and J usage is TRBJ1-1, with 9 bases aligning to TRBD1. V dropped 4 bases and J dropped 2; count of bases not matched to a gene: 5. Germline CDR1 and CDR2: MGHRA and YSYEKL. The CDR3 covers 15 residues. The CDR3 region has the DNA TGCGCCAGCAGCCGGGTACAGGGGGCTAACACTGAAGCTTTCTTT. This translates into CASSRVQGANTEAFF.

This clonotype was seen repeatedly, ten times or more. The chain recombines TRBV5-1 with TRBJ2-1; TRBD1 matches 12 bases. J lost 6 bases, V lost 3 bases, and 4 bases had no gene match. Per germline, CDR1 SGHRS and CDR2 YFSETQ. CDR3 length equals 15 residues. The CDR3 DNA follows: TGCGCCAGCAGCTGGGGACAGGGGGCTGGCAATGAGCAGTTCTTC. Protein: CASSWGQGAGNEQFF.

This chain uses TRBV5-1 with TRBJ1-5; D gene unclear. Trimming removed 0 bases from V and 6 bases from J, with 13 bases in between. The germline V gene has CDR1 SGHRS and CDR2 YFSETQ. This CDR3 is 15 amino acids long. CDR3: CASSLAPQSSQPQHF. The CDR3 DNA sequence: TGCGCCAGCAGCTTGGCTCCTCAGTCTAGTCAGCCCCAGCATTTT.

The gene calls are TRBV9 and TRBJ2-1, with D maybe TRBD1 (6 bases). CDR1 and CDR2 from the germline V gene are SGDLS and YYNGEE. The CDR3 sequence is 12 residues long. With 5 bases removed from V and 7 bases from J, the gap between germline ends came to 10 bases. The CDR3 coding sequence is TGTGCCAGCAGGGGGACAAAAAATGAGCAGTTCTTC. This codes for CASRGTKNEQFF.

The chain joins TRBV7-9 to TRBJ1-4; D is unresolved. V dropped 5 bases and J dropped 4 bases, with 14 bases sitting between them. This CDR3 comprises 15 residues. In germline, CDR1 is SEHNR, CDR2 FQNEAQ (reference sequence). The CDR3 DNA reads as TGTGCCAGCAGCCCGCAAGGGCCGCTTAATGAAAAACTGTTTTTT. Translation gives CASSPQGPLNEKLFF.

The table lists this clonotype with a few counts. The V and J genes are TRBV7-6 and TRBJ2-7, with 7 bases identical to TRBD2. Germline V gene lookup returns CDR1 SGHVS and CDR2 FNYEAQ. The trim removed 5 bases at V and 2 bases at J, leaving 24 bases unmatched. The CDR3 loop spans 20 amino acids. The CDR3 nucleotides are TGTGCCAGCAGCGCCGTCGCGGGAAGGATTAGCGGGCCAATCCCCTACGAGCAGTACTTC. This encodes CASSAVAGRISGPIPYEQYF.

The chain combines TRBV20-1 with TRBJ1-2, with 10 bases lining up with TRBD1. The germline gives CDR1 DFQATT, CDR2 SNEGSKA (reference sequence). The CDR3 totals 14 residues. Trimming cost V 5 bases and J 7 bases; bases outside gene matches: 10. CDR3 in DNA: TGCAGTGCTGGAATGACAGGGGGCTGGTCTGGCTACACCTTC. Protein sequence: CSAGMTGGWSGYTF.

The rearrangement uses TRBV5-1 and TRBJ1-1; no reliable D call. The CDR3 consists of 13 residues. The V and J ends lost 0 bases and 3 bases respectively, with 6 bases between them. Germline lookup yields CDR1 SGHRS and CDR2 YFSETQ. DNA of the CDR3: TGCGCCAGCAGCTTGGCACGTTACACTGAAGCTTTCTTT. Translating gives CASSLARYTEAFF.

The chain has TRBV20-1 and TRBJ1-2, with D possibly being TRBD1 (5 bases). V lost 2 bases and J 5 bases, leaving 21 bases between the germline ends. The CDR3 consists of 16 residues. Germline V gene sequence: CDR1 DFQATT, CDR2 SNEGSKA (reference sequence). This CDR3 reads CSARPEGPWDGYGYTF. The CDR3, as DNA: TGCAGTGCTAGACCAGAGGGACCTTGGGATGGGTATGGCTACACCTTC.

The V and J genes are TRBV29-1 and TRBJ2-3; 7 nucleotides match TRBD1. The CDR3 covers 13 residues. Unmatched junction bases numbered 8, after V lost 7 bases and J lost 4 bases. Germline values: CDR1 SQVTM, CDR2 ANQGSEA. CDR3 nucleotides: TGCAGCGCACGACAGGGATTGGCAGATACGCAGTATTTT. This gives the protein CSARQGLADTQYF.

V and J are TRBV20-1 and TRBJ2-5; possibly TRBD2 for D (7 bases). The CDR3 runs 13 residues. The V gene's germline CDR1 is DFQATT and CDR2 SNEGSKA (reference sequence). The ends were cut back, 3 bases at V and 5 bases at J, with 13 bases in the middle. This CDR3 reads CSARGGARETQYF. DNA for the CDR3: TGCAGTGCTAGGGGGGGGGCACGGGAGACCCAGTACTTC.

The rearrangement joins TRBV4-1 to TRBJ1-3; perhaps TRBD1 as D (5 bases). Germline V gene sequence: CDR1 MGHRA, CDR2 YSYEKL. The CDR3 totals 15 residues. With 6 bases removed from V and 2 bases from J, the gap between germline ends came to 14 bases. The CDR3 DNA reads as TGCGCCAGCAGGTGGGACCCAGGAGCTGGAAACACCATATATTTT. It is translated as CASRWDPGAGNTIYF.

The V call is TRBV5-4, the J call TRBJ2-7, with 9 bases lining up with TRBD2. There are 14 residues in the CDR3. The junction had 1 base not matched to a gene; V was cut back by 0 bases and J by 3 bases. Germline V gene lookup returns CDR1 SGHNT and CDR2 YYREEE (reference sequence). The CDR3 protein is CASSLGTSDYEQYF. CDR3 in DNA: TGTGCCAGCAGCTTGGGGACTAGCGACTACGAGCAGTACTTC.

This clonotype was detected only a few times. V gene TRBV12-3 or TRBV12-4 combines with J gene TRBJ2-6, with TRBD1 matching over 8 bases. V trimming: 6 bases; J trimming: 4 bases; junction bases outside the gene matches: 5. This CDR3 spans 15 amino acids. The CDR3 nucleotides read TGTGCCAGCAGGCTACAGGGGGGAGGGGCCAACGTCCTGACTTTC. As protein: CASRLQGGGANVLTF.

The V and J genes are TRBV27 and TRBJ2-1; 7 bases map to TRBD2. This CDR3 spans 19 amino acids. The trim removed 3 bases at V and 0 bases at J, leaving 14 bases unmatched. Germline V gene lookup returns CDR1 MNHEY and CDR2 SMNVEV (reference sequence). The CDR3 here is CASSLWGRAGLSSYNEQFF. CDR3 nucleotide sequence: TGTGCCAGCAGTTTGTGGGGGAGGGCCGGGCTGAGCTCCTACAATGAGCAGTTCTTC.

This chain joins TRBV4-1 and TRBJ2-3; 7 nucleotides align to TRBD2. From germline, CDR1 is MGHRA and CDR2 YSYEKL. The CDR3 has 16 amino acids. J was trimmed by 5 bases and V by 1 base; bases with no gene match: 9. The CDR3 loop is CASSQAGGGRIDTQYF. CDR3 nucleotide sequence: TGCGCCAGCAGCCAAGCGGGAGGAGGTCGGATAGATACGCAGTATTTT.

The CDR3 DNA reads TGCAGTGCTAAACAGCGGGGCGGGGAGCTGTTTTTT. It codes for CSAKQRGGELFF. This sequence joins TRBV20-1 and TRBJ2-2, with 7 positions matching TRBD2. CDR1 is DFQATT and CDR2 is SNEGSKA in the germline V gene (reference sequence). J lost 7 bases, V lost 4 bases, and 3 bases had no gene match. CDR3 length: 12 residues.

The gene calls are TRBV10-3 and TRBJ2-3, with D possibly being TRBD2 (5 bases). The V end lost 3 bases, the J end lost 2 bases, and 12 bases lay between the germline ends. The CDR3 length is 15 residues. In germline, CDR1 is ENHRY, CDR2 SYGVKD. CDR3: CAISDPPGNTDTQYF. The CDR3 bases are TGTGCCATCAGTGACCCTCCGGGGAACACAGATACGCAGTATTTT.

This clonotype showed up just a few times. V is TRBV15 and J is TRBJ2-7; maybe TRBD1 (5 bases). V was shortened by 2 bases and J by 0 bases, with 17 bases between the two germline ends. The germline gives CDR1 LNHNV, CDR2 YYDKDF (reference sequence). The CDR3 loop spans 17 amino acids. Here the CDR3 reads CATSRRWGARASYEQYF. The CDR3 region has the DNA TGTGCCACCAGCAGACGGTGGGGCGCAAGGGCCTCCTACGAGCAGTACTTC.

The gene calls are TRBV25-1 and TRBJ1-2, with D maybe TRBD1 (5 bases). Germline lookup yields CDR1 MGHDK and CDR2 SYGVNS. CDR3 length: 15 amino acids. The V end lost 8 bases, the J end lost 3 bases, and 19 bases lay between the germline ends. The CDR3 sequence: CASWGLKKRDYGYTF. The CDR3 DNA is TGTGCCAGCTGGGGACTTAAAAAAAGAGACTATGGCTACACCTTC.

The chain is built from TRBV3-1 and TRBJ2-1, with TRBD2 matching 7 bases. There are 17 residues in the CDR3. After removal of 0 bases from V and 2 bases from J, the junction contained 7 bases not matched to a gene. The germline V gene encodes CDR1 LGHDT and CDR2 YNNKEL (reference sequence). CDR3 bases: TGTGCCAGCAGCCAAGATTACGCGGGAGACCCCTACAATGAGCAGTTCTTC. Translation gives CASSQDYAGDPYNEQFF.

This clonotype was counted a few times. The chain carries TRBV10-3 and TRBJ2-1; TRBD2 matches at 11 bases. The CDR3 length is 16 residues. The germline V gene encodes CDR1 ENHRY and CDR2 SYGVKD. Trimming cost V 4 bases and J 1 base; bases outside gene matches: 3. The DNA of the CDR3 is TGTGCCATCAGTGCCAGGACTAGCGGGTCCTACAATGAGCAGTTCTTC. It encodes CAISARTSGSYNEQFF.

The table lists this clonotype with a few counts. The chain combines TRBV9 with TRBJ2-1; TRBD2 matches 12 bases. The CDR3 has 16 amino acids. V was clipped by 0 bases and J by 8 bases; unmatched bases: 6. Germline values: CDR1 SGDLS, CDR2 YYNGEE. This chain's CDR3 is CASSVDGLAGWDEQFF. CDR3 coding DNA: TGTGCCAGCAGCGTAGACGGACTAGCGGGATGGGATGAGCAGTTCTTC.

This chain joins TRBV29-1 and TRBJ2-1; D unresolved. There are 12 residues in the CDR3. Germline V gives CDR1 SQVTM, CDR2 ANQGSEA. V was cut by 4 bases and J by 6 bases, with 10 bases left in between. The CDR3: CSVVRVGNEQFF. In nucleotides, the CDR3 is TGCAGCGTTGTTCGGGTGGGCAATGAGCAGTTCTTC.

The chain links TRBV9 to TRBJ2-1; D not resolved. Germline V gene sequence: CDR1 SGDLS, CDR2 YYNGEE. The CDR3 is 15 residues long. V lost 0 bases and J lost 7, with 14 bases in between. The CDR3 bases are TGTGCCAGCAGCGTAGATCGGCTAGAATGGAATGAGCAGTTCTTC. Its protein is CASSVDRLEWNEQFF.